This T cell receptor beta chain was retrieved from a study of blood T cell repertoires in COVID-19. Looking at the study overall: The United States, Italy and Spain provided the acute and convalescent COVID-19 samples. T cells, B-cell-depleted T cells, or PBMCs provided the cDNA or gDNA that served as material.

In the study's own analysis: Reference gene primer amplification gave estimated nucleated cell counts. Assay: immunoSEQ multiplex PCR; the TCRdb copy retains only in-frame clones and omits some. V and J calls and clone size are as listed in that table; D and trimming were resolved from the DNA. The repertoire holds approximately 670,000 clones, 80% to 90% seen once, with roughly 0.25% in the top ten. The V gene end was trimmed by 1 base and the J gene end by 5 bases; junction bases not matched to a gene: 14. The CDR3 runs 17 residues. Germline CDR1 is LNHDA and CDR2 is SQIVND (reference sequence). The specimen was peripheral blood. This TCR was recovered from a woman under 30 with acute or convalescent COVID-19. The chain employs TRBV19 and TRBJ2-7, with TRBD1 identical over 7 bases. The CDR3 DNA sequence: TGTGCCAGTAGTATAGGTGCCAGGGGGACACTTAACAACGAGCAGTACTTC. Residues: CASSIGARGTLNNEQYF.